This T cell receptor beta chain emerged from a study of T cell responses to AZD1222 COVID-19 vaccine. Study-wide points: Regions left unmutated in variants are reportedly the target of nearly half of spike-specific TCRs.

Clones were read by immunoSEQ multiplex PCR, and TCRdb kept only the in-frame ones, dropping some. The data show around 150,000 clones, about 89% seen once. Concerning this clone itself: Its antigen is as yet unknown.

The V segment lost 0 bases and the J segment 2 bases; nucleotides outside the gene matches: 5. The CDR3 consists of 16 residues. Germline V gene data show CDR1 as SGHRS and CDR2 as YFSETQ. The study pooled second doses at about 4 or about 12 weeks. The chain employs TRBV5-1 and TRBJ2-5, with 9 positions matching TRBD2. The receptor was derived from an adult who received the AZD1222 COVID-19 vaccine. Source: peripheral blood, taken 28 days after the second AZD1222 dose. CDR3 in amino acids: CASSLVSSGAQETQYF. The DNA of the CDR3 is TGCGCCAGCAGCTTGGTGTCTAGCGGGGCACAAGAGACCCAGTACTTC.